This TCR beta chain was identified in a study of blood T cells in healthy people across ages. Study conclusions and caveats: It was the long-lived donors that had more naive CD4+ cells and higher diversity than aged donors.

Alongside a J-beta primer mix, a sample-barcoded 5' primer served in a second PCR lasting about 6 to 12 cycles. Each cDNA molecule carried a tag from a template-switch adaptor that contained 12 random nucleotides. TCRdb passed the 5' RACE reads through MiXCR, listing each CDR3 protein once. The table has 380,000 or so distinct CDR3 sequences, more than 45% seen once. The count of this clonotype is one. Its antigen remains unknown. Isolated per sample were at least 7 million PBMCs. V was shortened by 5 bases and J by 8 bases, with 12 bases between the two germline ends. CDR1 SQVTM and CDR2 ANQGSEA come from the germline V gene. The CDR3 totals 11 residues.

This chain connects TRBV29-1 to TRBJ1-1; the D gene is possibly TRBD1 (5 bases). The sequencing input was blood. The source of this sequence is a man in his 60s in good health. The CDR3 bases are TGCAGCGTTCTGAGGGGACGCGAAGCTTTCTTT. Its translation is CSVLRGREAFF.